The 28 T cell receptor beta chains given below trace back to one sample, sequenced in a study of regulatory T cells in long-lasting Graves disease. As for time point: persistent/refractory GD, antithyroid drugs over 5 years with positive TRAb. Scientists built the TCR library using RNA that was extracted from PBMCs. Library construction for TCR beta used iRepertoire HTBI primers and Arm-PCR of CDR3 regions. TCRdb reprocessed the multiplex PCR reads via MiXCR and lists one record per CDR3 protein. The table has 310,000 or so distinct CDR3 sequences, 20% seen once. Source: peripheral blood mononuclear cells (PBMCs), taken when the disease was refractory, from a patient treated with antithyroid drugs. The receptors here all came from a female donor with Graves disease.

The table lists this clonotype with a few counts. The chain recombines TRBV20-1 with TRBJ1-2; 9 positions match TRBD1. The CDR3 runs 14 residues. J was trimmed by 3 bases and V by 6 bases; bases with no gene match: 8. In germline, CDR1 is DFQATT, CDR2 SNEGSKA (reference sequence). This chain's CDR3 is CSAQPGQGDYGYTF. The CDR3 nucleotides are TGCAGTGCGCAACCGGGACAGGGCGACTATGGCTACACCTTC.

The chain joins TRBV7-9 to TRBJ1-1; D is unclear. In germline, CDR1 is SEHNR, CDR2 FQNEAQ (reference sequence). The CDR3 length is 13 residues. Deletions cut 3 bases from V and 10 bases from J, with 15 bases between. The CDR3 sequence is CASSLVGNRAAFF. The CDR3 nucleotides are TGTGCCAGCAGCTTGGTGGGAAATAGGGCAGCTTTCTTT.

The chain links TRBV30 to TRBJ1-5, with 7 positions matching TRBD1. V was clipped by 1 base and J by 4 bases; unmatched bases: 4. This CDR3 is 14 amino acids long. The germline CDR1 and CDR2 sequences are GTSNPN and SVGIG (reference sequence). DNA of the CDR3: TGTGCCTGGAGTGGGGTGACAGGGAATCAGCCCCAGCATTTT. This encodes CAWSGVTGNQPQHF.

The sample holds many counts of this clonotype. The CDR3 bases are TGTGCCAGCAGCCGTTTGACGGGGACCGGGGCCAACGTCCTGACTTTC. Its protein is CASSRLTGTGANVLTF. This chain links TRBV3-1 with TRBJ2-6; either TRBD1 or TRBD2 may fit D (5 bases each). The CDR3 sequence is 16 residues long. V was clipped by 4 bases and J by 4 bases, with 14 bases between them. Germline V gives CDR1 LGHDT, CDR2 YNNKEL (reference sequence). Full variable domain (outside the CDR3, taken from reference TRBV3-1 and TRBJ2-6): DTAVSQTPKYLVTQMGNDKSIKCEQNLGHDTMYWYKQDSKKFLKIMFSYNNKELIINETVPNRFSPKSPDKAHLNLHINSLELGDSAVYFCASSRLTGTGANVLTFGAGSRLTVL.

This clonotype was recorded at least ten times. The CDR3 sequence: CATCQGHEQYF. The CDR3 DNA follows: TGTGCCACCTGTCAGGGCCACGAGCAGTACTTC. The chain combines TRBV6-1 with TRBJ2-7; weak D call: TRBD1 (5 bases). CDR3 length: 11 amino acids. The ends were cut back, 10 bases at V and 5 bases at J, with 12 bases in the middle. From germline, CDR1 is MNHNS and CDR2 SASEGT.

This clonotype was counted ten times or more. The chain has TRBV30 and TRBJ2-7; D is undetermined. Deletions cut 0 bases from V and 2 bases from J, with 5 bases between. The germline CDR1 and CDR2 sequences are GTSNPN and SVGIG (reference sequence). The CDR3 spans 12 residues. The CDR3 DNA reads as TGTGCCTGGAGTGTGATTGCCTACGAGCAGTACTTC. It encodes CAWSVIAYEQYF.

This clonotype turned up a few times. The rearrangement joins TRBV19 to TRBJ2-5; D is uncertain. Germline V lookup: CDR1 LNHDA, CDR2 SQIVND (reference sequence). V lost 5 bases and J 2 bases, leaving 12 bases between the germline ends. CDR3 size: 14 residues. Here the CDR3 DNA reads TGTGCCAGTAGTCCTCGTCTTACTCAAGAGACCCAGTACTTC. It encodes CASSPRLTQETQYF.

The chain joins TRBV6-1 to TRBJ2-2; TRBD2 agrees at 8 bases. The CDR3 has 16 amino acids. The junction had 12 bases not matched to a gene; V was cut back by 6 bases and J by 6 bases. Germline V gene data show CDR1 as MNHNS and CDR2 as SASEGT. The CDR3 sequence is CASSQGAGAGAGELFF. The CDR3 DNA follows: TGTGCCAGCAGCCAAGGAGCGGGGGCCGGGGCCGGGGAGCTGTTTTTT.

This clonotype appeared many times. The rearrangement joins TRBV7-8 to TRBJ1-2, with 8 bases that match TRBD1. J was trimmed by 4 bases and V by 3 bases; bases with no gene match: 7. CDR1 and CDR2 from the germline V gene are SGHVS and FQNEAQ. This CDR3 has 15 residues. CDR3 DNA sequence: TGTGCCAGCAGCTTGACGACAGGGGTAGTCTATGGCTACACCTTC. Translating it yields CASSLTTGVVYGYTF.

At least ten counts were recorded for this clonotype. The rearrangement joins TRBV7-8 to TRBJ1-1, with 8 bases aligning to TRBD1. The CDR3 is 15 amino acids. Germline V gives CDR1 SGHVS, CDR2 FQNEAQ. J lost 0 bases, V lost 5 bases, and 5 bases had no gene match. Written as DNA, the CDR3 is TGTGCCAGCAGCGTGCAGACAGGGGTGAACACTGAAGCTTTCTTT. Protein product: CASSVQTGVNTEAFF.

The chain has TRBV5-5 and TRBJ1-2, with D unclear. Germline V gene lookup returns CDR1 SGHKS and CDR2 YYEKEE (reference sequence). The length of the CDR3 is 16 residues. Trimming pared 0 bases from V and 0 bases from J, leaving 12 bases between. CDR3: CASSLGNLVANYGYTF. CDR3 nucleotides: TGTGCCAGCAGCTTGGGAAATCTGGTTGCTAACTATGGCTACACCTTC.

The genes are TRBV5-1 and TRBJ2-5; maybe TRBD1 (6 bases). Germline V CDR1 and CDR2: SGHRS, YFSETQ. Trimming took 0 bases from V and 6 from J, leaving 18 bases between them. This CDR3 has 16 amino acids. The CDR3 loop reads CASSLGTQMGAKTQYF. CDR3 bases: TGCGCCAGCAGCTTGGGAACCCAGATGGGGGCCAAGACCCAGTACTTC.

This clonotype was found a few times. The V and J genes are TRBV7-2 and TRBJ1-2, with D perhaps TRBD1 (6 bases). This CDR3 is built from 14 residues. CDR1 and CDR2 from the germline V gene are SGHTA and FQGNSA. Trimming left V 5 bases short and J 3 bases short, with 13 bases between. CDR3: CASSQKTGYYGYTF. The DNA of the CDR3 is TGTGCCAGCAGCCAAAAGACAGGCTACTATGGCTACACCTTC.

This clonotype was seen repeatedly, ten times or more. The chain joins TRBV15 to TRBJ2-5, with a possible D match to TRBD1 (6 bases). V lost 1 base to trimming and J lost 3 bases, with 6 bases between them. The germline V gene has CDR1 LNHNV and CDR2 YYDKDF (reference sequence). The CDR3 covers 13 residues. This chain's CDR3 is CATSRGTEETQYF. The CDR3 nucleotides are TGTGCCACCAGCAGAGGGACAGAAGAGACCCAGTACTTC.

This clonotype was seen at least ten times. The rearrangement links TRBV29-1 to TRBJ1-1, with TRBD1 as a possible D gene (6 bases). From germline, CDR1 is SQVTM and CDR2 ANQGSEA. The CDR3 covers 13 residues. The V and J ends lost 7 bases and 1 base respectively, with 13 bases between them. DNA of the CDR3: TGCAGCGCTCCCTTACAGGGGAACACTGAAGCTTTCTTT. Its translation is CSAPLQGNTEAFF.

This clonotype has ten or more counts. The chain links TRBV24-1 to TRBJ2-7, with D perhaps matching TRBD1 (5 bases). Trimming stripped 1 base from V and 5 bases from J, with 14 bases between. The CDR3 loop spans 15 amino acids. Germline CDR1 and CDR2: KGHDR and SFDVKD. The CDR3: CATSDFRDRSNEQYF. The CDR3 DNA follows: TGTGCCACCAGTGATTTCAGGGATCGGAGTAACGAGCAGTACTTC.

This chain links TRBV3-1 with TRBJ2-1, with 8 bases aligning to TRBD1. There are 15 residues in the CDR3. CDR1 and CDR2 (germline): LGHDT, YNNKEL (reference sequence). Trimming cost V 4 bases and J 4 bases; bases outside gene matches: 6. The CDR3 reads CASSPTGTGYNEQFF. CDR3 in DNA: TGTGCCAGCAGCCCAACCGGGACAGGTTACAATGAGCAGTTCTTC.

The chain has TRBV18 and TRBJ1-1, with 8 nucleotides matching TRBD1. V shed 6 bases and J 0 bases; nucleotides not matched to a gene: 9. CDR1 and CDR2 (germline): KGHSH, LQKENI. CDR3 length: 16 residues. The CDR3 nucleotides read TGTGCCAGCTCTAAATTCACAGGGGGGATGAACACTGAAGCTTTCTTT. Translation: CASSKFTGGMNTEAFF.

This clonotype was picked up a small number of times. This sequence joins TRBV2 and TRBJ1-2; 7 bases fit TRBD1. V dropped 6 bases and J dropped 1; count of bases not matched to a gene: 8. This CDR3 spans 15 amino acids. Germline V gene data show CDR1 as SNHLY and CDR2 as FYNNEI. The DNA for the CDR3 is TGTGCCAGCAGGCCCGGGACAGCAATTAACTATGGCTACACCTTC. Protein sequence: CASRPGTAINYGYTF.

The sample holds many counts of this clonotype. This sequence joins TRBV7-2 and TRBJ1-5; possibly TRBD1 for D (5 bases). The CDR3 is 14 amino acids. Trimming removed 0 bases at V and 7 bases at J, with 10 bases between. Per the germline V gene, CDR1 is SGHTA and CDR2 is FQGNSA. The CDR3 region has the DNA TGTGCCAGCAGCTTAGCGGCAGGGAGCCAGCCCCAGCATTTT. Translation gives CASSLAAGSQPQHF.

The rearrangement links TRBV30 to TRBJ2-3, with TRBD1 matching 10 bases. Germline trimming cut 3 bases from V and 4 bases from J; bases unmatched to any gene: 7. The CDR3 totals 15 residues. Germline V gene sequence: CDR1 GTSNPN, CDR2 SVGIG (reference sequence). CDR3 residues: CAWSPGTGAADTQYF. The CDR3 nucleotides are TGTGCCTGGAGCCCCGGGACAGGGGCGGCAGATACGCAGTATTTT.

This clonotype was picked up many times. The CDR3 protein is CASSQDLDSYGYTF. CDR3 coding DNA: TGTGCCAGCAGCCAAGATCTGGACAGCTATGGCTACACCTTC. The chain combines TRBV3-1 with TRBJ1-2; TRBD1 might be the D (6 bases). V was shortened by 0 bases and J by 4 bases, with 9 bases between the two germline ends. This CDR3 region has 14 residues. CDR1 and CDR2 from the germline V gene are LGHDT and YNNKEL (reference sequence).

This rearrangement joins TRBV6-2 or TRBV6-3 to TRBJ2-7; maybe TRBD2 (5 bases). V gave up 0 bases and J gave up 11 bases, with 14 bases separating them. In germline, CDR1 is MNHEY, CDR2 SVGEGT. This CDR3 comprises 13 residues. CDR3 sequence: CASSYSSPAVEYF. The CDR3 DNA is TGTGCCAGCAGTTACTCGAGTCCAGCGGTGGAGTACTTC.

The chain combines TRBV6-1 with TRBJ1-1; D is unclear. The V and J ends lost 11 bases and 7 bases respectively, with 14 bases between them. The CDR3 loop spans 11 amino acids. From germline, CDR1 is MNHNS and CDR2 SASEGT. CDR3 bases: TGTGCCGCAGGTTTGGCGAGTGAAGCTTTCTTT. The encoded protein is CAAGLASEAFF.

The table lists this clonotype with a few counts. This chain links TRBV6-5 with TRBJ1-4; 7 positions agree with TRBD1. CDR1 and CDR2 (germline): MNHEY, SVGAGI. The CDR3 has 18 amino acids. V shed 2 bases and J 4 bases; nucleotides not matched to a gene: 13. The CDR3 DNA follows: TGTGCCAGCAGTTACAGGACAGGTCTCCCCGAGAATAATGAAAAACTGTTTTTT. Protein: CASSYRTGLPENNEKLFF.

In its sample, this clonotype was seen many times. The CDR3 nucleotides read TGTGCCAGCAGTCCCTTCGGGGGGGATGCAGAGACCCAGTACTTC. It codes for CASSPFGGDAETQYF. V usage is TRBV12-3 or TRBV12-4 and J usage is TRBJ2-5; 8 bases map to TRBD2. Trimming at V came to 5 bases and at J to 4 bases, leaving 9 bases not matched to a gene. The CDR3 has 15 amino acids.

At least ten counts were recorded for this clonotype. The chain uses TRBV6-1 and TRBJ1-6; the match to TRBD1 covers 9 bases. This CDR3 spans 13 amino acids. The V gene end was trimmed by 6 bases and the J gene end by 11 bases; junction bases not matched to a gene: 5. Germline V gives CDR1 MNHNS, CDR2 SASEGT. CDR3 nucleotide sequence: TGTGCCAGCAGGGAGGGACAGGGTGCACCCCTCCACTTT. This codes for CASREGQGAPLHF.

This clonotype was recorded once. The chain uses TRBV19 and TRBJ1-1; D may be TRBD1 (6 bases). The CDR3 length is 19 residues. In germline, CDR1 is LNHDA, CDR2 SQIVND (reference sequence). Trimming cost V 4 bases and J 0 bases, with 24 bases left between them. The CDR3 loop reads CASSTQSRGALRVNTEAFF. The CDR3 region has the DNA TGTGCCAGTAGTACCCAAAGTAGGGGGGCCTTAAGGGTGAACACTGAAGCTTTCTTT.